This T cell receptor beta chain appears in the sequencing data of a study of OX40 agonist ivuxolimab in advanced cancers. Regarding the complete study: Ivuxolimab was an agonistic, fully human IgG2 monoclonal antibody directed against OX40 (CD134), a costimulatory receptor. Among the roughly 50 dose-escalation patients, 19 had hepatocellular carcinoma, 15 or so melanoma, 9 renal cell carcinoma and 9 head and neck cancer. The dose-escalation cohort was roughly 87% male with a mean age of around 64 years, ranging from roughly 23 to 90. Three dose-escalation patients achieved partial responses, one with hepatocellular carcinoma and two with cutaneous melanoma. Intravenous ivuxolimab was administered to patients every 2 weeks at six dose levels: 0.01, 0.1, 0.3, 1.5, 3 and 10 mg/kg. Peripheral TCRbeta sequencing was intended to test whether TCR sequence diversity was altered and clonal T-cell expansion was caused by ivuxolimab. Patients were allowed to have had prior anti-PD-1, anti-PD-L1 or anti-CTLA-4 therapy, and around 43% of the dose-escalation patients had been treated with checkpoint inhibitors. The paper covers the monotherapy dose-escalation part of the phase I ivuxolimab trial, which included N ≈ 50 patients. Study-wide conclusions, independent of this receptor: After ivuxolimab, CD8+ T cells had more expanded clones than CD4+ T cells on average. Low levels of normalized T-cell clonal expansion were also seen in some nonresponding patients. In partial responders in the 0.1-3.0 mg/kg groups, normalized peripheral clonal expansion was found to be among the lowest, especially among CD8+ T cells. Which antigens the clonally expanded peripheral T cells were specific for was not determined. Clonal expansion of both CD4+ and CD8+ blood T cells was observed from baseline to week 6 at doses 0.1 to 3.0 mg/kg.

To sequence the TCRbeta CDR3 region, genomic DNA was isolated from the sorted cells. The immunoSEQ Assay was used for sequencing of TCRbeta CDR3 regions. TCRdb obtained this table from immuneACCESS and retained in-frame rearrangements with V and J assigned. These tables miss some clones; where compared with another copy, unresolved V genes account for less than half of the shortfall, and the remainder is unexplained. The sample contains roughly 120,000 clones, around 93% of them found a single time. 0.8% to 1% of the sample goes to the ten largest clones. The trial excluded patients who had a history of autoimmune disease or who were on systemic immunosuppression. Peripheral blood for TCR sequencing was collected from all dose cohorts at baseline, on cycle 4 day 1, and on cycle 7 day 1. Samples came from an open-label, multicenter, first-in-human phase I dose-escalation trial of ivuxolimab. The trial enrolled adults with locally advanced or metastatic head and neck squamous cell, hepatocellular, melanoma or renal cell carcinoma. Before TCR sequencing, CD4+ T cells and CD8+ T cells from peripheral blood were sorted into separate populations.

As concerns this clone: Its antigen has not been determined. No much larger clone is present one base from it, and per-base qualities are unavailable.

Reading the germline V gene gives CDR1 LGHNA and CDR2 YSLEER. Counted from cysteine to phenylalanine, this CDR3 has 15 amino acids. Here the CDR3 DNA is all that survives: 45 bases in frame from base 1. The V and J ends are trimmed by 1 base and 3 bases, leaving 12 bases between them. The receptor was derived from an adult with an advanced solid tumor such as melanoma, head and neck, liver or kidney cancer. The sequences come from CD4+ or CD8+ T cells sorted from blood, collected in a trial of the OX40 agonist ivuxolimab. The chain is assembled from TRBV4-3 and TRBJ1-2, with no D gene named confidently. The bases read TGCGCCAGCAGCCAAGGCGGTGGCCAGGACTATGGCTACACCTTC. Translated, it gives CASSQGGGQDYGYTF.